This T cell receptor beta chain was identified in a study of beta chain features in type 1 diabetes. Study background: In all, around 100 million sorted cells from all samples were analyzed. Findings and limits, study-wide: Cells carrying high TCR expression could end up over-represented when cDNA is sequenced. Within patients, naive, central memory and Treg TCRB repertoires seemed more similar than within healthy donors. The influence of HLA type on TCRB rearrangement stayed undetermined. There was a moderate but significant shortening of TCRB CDR3s in all four CD4+ subsets of Type 1 diabetes patients.

This clone showed up just a few times. The antigen remains undetermined. The germline CDR1 and CDR2 sequences are SGHVS and FQNEAQ. The CDR3 is made up of 14 amino acids. V lost 5 bases to trimming and J lost 5 bases; unmatched junction nucleotides: 7. Expressed TCRB transcripts were sequenced because the entire RNA isolate underwent reverse transcription. The repertoire was sequenced with immunoSEQ multiplex PCR; TCRdb's copy has only in-frame clones and lacks some. The data hold under 200,000 clones, with 7.5% to 9.5% observed a single time. The chain is built from TRBV7-8 and TRBJ2-5; 8 positions agree with TRBD1. The TCR was taken from a young woman with type 1 diabetes. The sequenced sample was central memory CD4+ T cells from blood. This chain's CDR3 is CASSPGGRMETQYF. The CDR3 DNA follows: TGTGCCAGCAGCCCAGGGGGCCGGATGGAGACCCAGTACTTC. Drawing the rest from reference TRBV7-8 and TRBJ2-5, the complete variable domain is GAGVSQSPRYKVAKRGQDVALRCDPISGHVSLFWYQQALGQGPEFLTYFQNEAQLDKSGLPSDRFFAERPEGSVSTLKIQRTQQEDSAVYLCASSPGGRMETQYFGPGTRLLVL.